This T cell receptor beta chain was profiled in a study of blood T cell repertoires in COVID-19. Assay used: immunoSEQ multiplex PCR; TCRdb lists only in-frame clones, some missing. Of about 140,000 clones in the sample, 77% were seen once. Trimming removed 1 base from V and 7 bases from J; junction bases left unmatched: 6. The length of the CDR3 is 15 residues. In germline, CDR1 is SGHTA, CDR2 FQGNSA. V and J are TRBV7-2 and TRBJ2-3, with TRBD2 identical over 9 bases. The sequence came from a woman aged 50 to 65 with active or convalescent COVID-19. Material for sequencing was peripheral blood. This CDR3 is CASSLGTSVVNTQYF. The CDR3, as DNA: TGTGCCAGCAGCTTAGGGACTAGCGTAGTTAATACGCAGTATTTT.